This T cell receptor beta chain is drawn from a study of OX40 agonist ivuxolimab in advanced cancers. Findings and limits, study-wide: Specificity for antigen went undetermined in the expanded peripheral T cells.

Of note for this clone: Its antigen is not identified.

The table came from immunoSEQ multiplex PCR; TCRdb's copy has only in-frame clones and leaves some out. The repertoire consists of about 70,000 clones, with roughly nine tenths occurring once and the leading ten covering around 5.1%. The J segment lost 8 bases and the V segment lost 5 bases, leaving 10 bases of the junction unmatched. The CDR3 is made up of 16 amino acids. Germline CDR1 SGHVS, CDR2 FQNEAQ. The V and J genes are TRBV7-8 and TRBJ1-4; 11 bases align to TRBD1. This receptor was identified in an adult with an advanced solid tumor such as melanoma, head and neck, liver or kidney cancer. The sample was CD4+ or CD8+ T cells sorted from blood, taken in a trial of the OX40 agonist ivuxolimab. The CDR3 reads CASSDGRDRGREKLFF. The CDR3 DNA reads TGTGCCAGCAGCGATGGGAGGGACAGGGGGAGGGAAAAACTGTTTTTT.